The 15 T cell receptor beta chains reported below all come from one sample, sequenced in a study of blood T cells in healthy people across ages. With a J-beta primer mix and a sample-barcoded 5' primer, a second PCR ran roughly 6 to 12 cycles. TCRdb independently ran MiXCR on the 5' RACE reads; one entry per CDR3 protein. Of nearly 1 million distinct CDR3 sequences listed, roughly 50% were seen once; the top ten hold about 21%. Specimen: blood. These receptors came from an older woman in good health.

This chain joins TRBV10-3 and TRBJ2-1; D perhaps matches TRBD2 (7 bases). This CDR3 spans 19 amino acids. CDR1 is ENHRY, CDR2 SYGVKD, per germline. Trimming stripped 6 bases from V and 7 bases from J, with 31 bases between. CDR3 nucleotide sequence: TGTGCCATCAGGGGAGGGCCGGGACAACCTAGCAGCAGAGGGAATGAGCAGTTCTTC. It encodes CAIRGGPGQPSSRGNEQFF.

This chain uses TRBV20-1 with TRBJ2-5; the match to TRBD1 covers 8 bases. Trimming took 7 bases from V and 11 from J; bases not matched to a gene: 12. CDR3 length: 12 residues. CDR1 and CDR2 from the germline V gene are DFQATT and SNEGSKA (reference sequence). The CDR3 reads CSGTGLYNEQYF. Here the CDR3 DNA reads TGCAGTGGGACAGGGCTCTACAATGAGCAGTACTTC.

This clonotype was seen ten or more times. J is TRBJ2-3 and V is TRBV7-2, with 7 bases identical to TRBD2. V was pared by 5 bases and J by 2 bases, with 1 base of the junction left unmatched. The CDR3 has 13 residues. Germline V lookup: CDR1 SGHTA, CDR2 FQGNSA. CDR3 region: CASSRDYTDTQYF. The CDR3 DNA is TGTGCCAGCAGCCGGGACTACACAGATACGCAGTATTTT.

A few counts support this clonotype. The rearrangement links TRBV28 to TRBJ2-7; TRBD1 agrees at 12 bases. V lost 5 bases and J lost 0; bases outside the gene matches: 8. Germline V gene lookup returns CDR1 MDHEN and CDR2 SYDVKM. CDR3 size: 17 residues. CDR3 DNA sequence: TGTGCCAGCAGTGTACGGCCGGGACAGGGGGCCTCCTACGAGCAGTACTTC. Amino acids: CASSVRPGQGASYEQYF.

The chain employs TRBV16 and TRBJ2-7; 7 bases fit TRBD2. Losses at the gene ends were 5 bases for V and 3 bases for J; bases not matched to a gene: 10. Germline V lookup: CDR1 KGHSY, CDR2 FQNENV. The CDR3 extends over 15 amino acids. This chain's CDR3 is CASSYEASGDYEQYF. The CDR3 DNA is TGTGCCAGCAGCTATGAGGCTAGCGGAGACTACGAGCAGTACTTC. Full variable domain (missing parts from reference TRBV16 and TRBJ2-7): GEEVAQTPKHLVRGEGQKAKLYCAPIKGHSYVFWYQQVLKNEFKFLISFQNENVFDETGMPKERFSAKCLPNSPCSLEIQATKLEDSAVYFCASSYEASGDYEQYFGPGTRLTVT.

This chain links TRBV5-1 with TRBJ2-7; weak D call: TRBD2 (5 bases). The end of the DNA aligns better with TRBJ2-4, so the J call may be wrong. Per germline, CDR1 SGHRS and CDR2 YFSETQ. The CDR3 has 14 residues. For the CDR3, the DNA is TGCGCCAGCAGCTTGATGTCGGGATCGGACATTCAGTACTTC. Translated, it gives CASSLMSGSDIQYF.

V gene TRBV5-1 combines with J gene TRBJ2-1, with D maybe TRBD2 (6 bases). CDR1 and CDR2 (germline): SGHRS, YFSETQ. This CDR3 contains 14 residues. The V end was cut by 5 bases, the J end by 7 bases, with 16 bases between. This CDR3 reads CASRRTTEGNEQFF. Here the CDR3 DNA reads TGCGCCAGCAGAAGGACGACGGAGGGGAATGAGCAGTTCTTC.

The chain is built from TRBV6-5 and TRBJ2-4; possibly TRBD1 or TRBD2 for D (5 bases each). The end of the DNA aligns better with TRBJ2-7, so the J call may be wrong. The CDR3 length is 15 residues. In germline, CDR1 is MNHEY, CDR2 SVGAGI. The CDR3 here is CASNQIQVTGYEQYF. The CDR3 DNA follows: TGTGCCAGCAACCAAATACAGGTTACGGGATACGAGCAGTACTTC.

The J gene is TRBJ2-7, the V gene TRBV27, with D possibly TRBD2 on 6 matching bases. The length of the CDR3 is 18 residues. CDR1 is MNHEY, CDR2 SMNVEV, per germline (reference sequence). V shed 1 base and J shed 0 bases, with 19 bases lying between them. CDR3 amino acids: CASSLYLSEGQSSYEQYF. The CDR3 DNA is TGTGCCAGCAGTTTATATCTTTCGGAGGGGCAGAGCTCCTACGAGCAGTACTTC.

The chain employs TRBV10-3 and TRBJ2-3; 9 bases fit TRBD2. CDR3 length: 15 amino acids. After removal of 5 bases from V and 9 bases from J, the junction contained 12 bases not matched to a gene. The germline V gene has CDR1 ENHRY and CDR2 SYGVKD. The CDR3 region is CAISKSHLSGRTQYF. The CDR3 region has the DNA TGTGCCATCAGTAAAAGCCACCTTAGCGGGAGAACGCAGTATTTT.

This clonotype occurred once. The rearrangement links TRBV5-1 to TRBJ2-1; D not certain. V shed 7 bases and J shed 0 bases, with 14 bases lying between them. Germline values: CDR1 SGHRS, CDR2 YFSETQ. The CDR3 spans 15 residues. The CDR3 sequence: CASGPFLSSYNEQFF. The DNA for the CDR3 is TGCGCCAGCGGGCCTTTTCTAAGCTCCTACAATGAGCAGTTCTTC.

The V gene is TRBV25-1, the J gene TRBJ2-2; 8 bases are shared with TRBD2. Per the germline V gene, CDR1 is MGHDK and CDR2 is SYGVNS. V was pared by 4 bases and J by 0 bases, with 7 bases of the junction left unmatched. The CDR3 sequence is 17 residues long. Here the CDR3 reads CASSANGRGANTGELFF. The CDR3 DNA reads TGTGCCAGCAGTGCCAACGGGAGGGGGGCGAACACCGGGGAGCTGTTTTTT.

The gene calls are TRBV12-3 or TRBV12-4 and TRBJ1-2, with 7 positions matching TRBD1. The CDR3 sequence is 15 residues long. V shed 6 bases and J 2 bases; nucleotides not matched to a gene: 9. This chain's CDR3 is CASSLTRTGNYGYTF. In nucleotides, the CDR3 is TGTGCCAGCAGCCTTACTCGGACAGGAAACTATGGCTACACCTTC.

The chain employs TRBV30 and TRBJ2-4; D possibly corresponds to TRBD2 (5 bases). This CDR3 is 15 amino acids long. V lost 3 bases, J lost 0 bases, and 12 bases lay in between. The germline CDR1 and CDR2 sequences are GTSNPN and SVGIG (reference sequence). DNA of the CDR3: TGTGCCTGGAGCGACGGGAATGTAGCCAAAAACATTCAGTACTTC. This gives the protein CAWSDGNVAKNIQYF. Combining the CDR3 with reference TRBV30 and TRBJ2-4 gives the whole variable domain SQTIHQWPATLVQPVGSPLSLECTVEGTSNPNLYWYRQAAGRGLQLLFYSVGIGQISSEVPQNLSASRPQDRQFILSSKKLLLSDSGFYLCAWSDGNVAKNIQYFGAGTRLSVL.

This clonotype came up a few times. V and J are TRBV20-1 and TRBJ2-1; TRBD2 agrees at 7 bases. The germline CDR1 and CDR2 sequences are DFQATT and SNEGSKA (reference sequence). V gave up 3 bases and J gave up 12 bases; unmatched junction bases: 5. The CDR3 runs to 11 residues. CDR3 residues: CSASWEGGQFF. The CDR3 DNA reads as TGCAGTGCTAGTTGGGAGGGTGGGCAGTTCTTC.